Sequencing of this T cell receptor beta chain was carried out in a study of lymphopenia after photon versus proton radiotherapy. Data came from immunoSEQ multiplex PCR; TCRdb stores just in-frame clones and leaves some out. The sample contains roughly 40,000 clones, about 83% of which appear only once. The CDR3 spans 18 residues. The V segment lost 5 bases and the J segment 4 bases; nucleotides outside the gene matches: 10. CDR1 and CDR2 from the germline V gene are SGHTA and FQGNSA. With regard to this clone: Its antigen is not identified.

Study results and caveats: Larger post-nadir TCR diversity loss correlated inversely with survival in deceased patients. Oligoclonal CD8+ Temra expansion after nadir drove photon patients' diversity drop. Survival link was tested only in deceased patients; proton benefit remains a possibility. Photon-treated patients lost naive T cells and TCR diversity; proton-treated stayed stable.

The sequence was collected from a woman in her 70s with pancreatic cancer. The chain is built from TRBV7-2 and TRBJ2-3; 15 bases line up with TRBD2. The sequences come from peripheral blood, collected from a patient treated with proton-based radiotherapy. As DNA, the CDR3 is TGTGCCAGCAGCACACCCGCAGGACTAGCGGGAGGGGCAGATACGCAGTATTTT. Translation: CASSTPAGLAGGADTQYF.